This T cell receptor beta chain derives from a study of early T cells in non-severe SARS-CoV-2 infection. Across the whole study: Sequencing input comprised bulk RNA from unsorted whole blood; chain pairing was not available.

Regarding this clonotype: Its antigen is currently unknown.

The CDR3 is 14 amino acids. V lost 5 bases and J lost 0, with 8 bases in between. The germline CDR1 and CDR2 sequences are MNHNY and SVGAGI (reference sequence). Study results and limitations: Database matching using VDJdb favored anti-spike CD8 responses, with private and CD4 specificities left missing.

Individual cDNA molecules were tagged with unique molecular identifiers. TCRdb used MiXCR to reprocess the 5' RACE reads, holding one entry per CDR3 protein. The table has about 76,000 distinct CDR3 sequences, around 11% seen once. The sequencing sample was made of whole blood. This chain links TRBV6-6 with TRBJ1-5; D is ambiguous. The receptor was isolated from an adult who was a healthcare worker with PCR-confirmed SARS-CoV-2 infection or an uninfected control (not recorded which). DNA of the CDR3: TGTGCCAGCAGTCCGACGGTTAGCAATCAGCCCCAGCATTTT. Amino acid sequence: CASSPTVSNQPQHF.